Listed here are 13 T cell receptor beta chains from one sample, sequenced in a study of T cell repertoires in cytomegalovirus infection. In TCRdb, the reads were re-called with MiXCR into one record per CDR3 protein. The sample contains under 120,000 distinct CDR3 sequences, under 55% of which appear only once. These TCRs' antigens remain unknown. The source material was CD8+ T cells from cultured PBMCs, sampled from culture after CMV antigen stimulation. These receptors came from a human donor in good health (CMV status not recorded). Some clones in this sample may be carry-over from other donors' samples.

This chain joins TRBV28 and TRBJ2-5; 10 nucleotides match TRBD1. CDR3 length equals 17 residues. Germline CDR1 and CDR2: MDHEN and SYDVKM. V was clipped by 4 bases and J by 5 bases; unmatched bases: 13. This CDR3 reads CASSYTMDRGDWETQYF. As DNA, the CDR3 is TGTGCCAGCAGTTACACCATGGACAGGGGGGATTGGGAGACCCAGTACTTC.

In this sample, this clonotype turned up a few times. CDR3 nucleotide sequence: TGTGCCAGCAGCTTAGATCAGGGGACAAACACTGAAGCTTTCTTT. This codes for CASSLDQGTNTEAFF. This chain uses TRBV7-2 with TRBJ1-1; D is possibly TRBD1 (6 bases). Germline CDR1 SGHTA, CDR2 FQGNSA. V was trimmed by 1 base and J by 2 bases, leaving 11 bases between them. The CDR3 is made up of 15 amino acids.

This chain joins TRBV7-2 and TRBJ2-7, with TRBD1 matching 7 bases. The CDR3 spans 13 residues. Trimming cost V 3 bases and J 5 bases; bases outside gene matches: 4. Per the germline V gene, CDR1 is SGHTA and CDR2 is FQGNSA. The CDR3 protein is CASSFTTGNEQYF. As DNA, the CDR3 is TGTGCCAGCAGCTTCACGACAGGGAACGAGCAGTACTTC. The whole variable domain, remainder taken from reference TRBV7-2 and TRBJ2-7, is GAGVSQSPSNKVTEKGKDVELRCDPISGHTALYWYRQSLGQGLEFLIYFQGNSAPDKSGLPSDRFSAERTGGSVSTLTIQRTQQEDSAVYLCASSFTTGNEQYFGPGTRLTVT.

A note on this clonotype: At one of its ends the junction is not consistent with the germline gene, which may arise from a read error. Here the CDR3 reads CASSHPRDRGAAESYNSPLHF. The CDR3 region has the DNA TGTGCCAGCAGCCATCCCAGGGACAGGGGAGCAGCAGAATCCTATAATTCACCCCTCCACTTT. This chain links TRBV4-1 with TRBJ1-6, with 10 bases lining up with TRBD1. CDR3 size: 21 residues. Germline V lookup: CDR1 MGHRA, CDR2 YSYEKL.

The genes are TRBV6-1 and TRBJ2-1; perhaps TRBD1 as D (6 bases). Trimming shortened V by 1 base and J by 4 bases, and 11 bases separated the two germline ends. CDR3 length equals 15 residues. The germline V gene has CDR1 MNHNS and CDR2 SASEGT. CDR3 protein: CASSEESRGYNEQFF. In nucleotides, the CDR3 is TGTGCCAGCAGTGAAGAGAGTAGGGGGTACAATGAGCAGTTCTTC.

This chain joins TRBV20-1 and TRBJ2-2; D gene unclear. CDR1 is DFQATT, CDR2 SNEGSKA, per germline (reference sequence). This CDR3 spans 13 amino acids. V lost 1 base and J 1 base, leaving 4 bases between the germline ends. The DNA of the CDR3 is TGCAGTGCTAGAGTCGTGAACACCGGGGAGCTGTTTTTT. Its translation is CSARVVNTGELFF.

This clonotype was seen a few times. The V call is TRBV7-6, the J call TRBJ2-2; D assignment may be TRBD1 or TRBD2 (6 bases each). This CDR3 contains 15 residues. The V and J ends lost 6 bases and 6 bases respectively, with 17 bases between them. Germline V gene sequence: CDR1 SGHVS, CDR2 FNYEAQ. The CDR3 sequence: CASSVGGLPPGELFF. The CDR3 DNA is TGTGCCAGCAGTGTGGGGGGCCTCCCACCCGGGGAGCTGTTTTTT.

Only a few counts were recorded for this clonotype. The chain uses TRBV7-8 and TRBJ1-2, with a weak D call TRBD1 (5 bases). There are 15 residues in the CDR3. Trimming pared 2 bases from V and 3 bases from J, leaving 13 bases between. Germline CDR1 is SGHVS and CDR2 is FQNEAQ. The CDR3 bases are TGTGCCAGCAGCTTACGGGGGGAGAGGGACTATGGCTACACCTTC. Protein sequence: CASSLRGERDYGYTF.

In its sample, this clonotype was seen once. The rearrangement uses TRBV2 and TRBJ1-6, with D unclear. There are 14 residues in the CDR3. Germline V gene sequence: CDR1 SNHLY, CDR2 FYNNEI. V lost 7 bases and J 9 bases, leaving 16 bases between the germline ends. Here the CDR3 reads CASNQVYPGSPLHF. Written as DNA, the CDR3 is TGTGCCAGCAATCAGGTTTATCCGGGTTCACCCCTCCACTTT.

This clonotype was detected only once. A junction end diverges from the germline sequence, so it may reflect a read error. CDR3 bases: TGTGCCAGCAGTTTGCACGGGGCGGTGCAAGGGACCCAGTACTTC. This translates into CASSLHGAVQGTQYF. This chain joins TRBV12-3 or TRBV12-4 and TRBJ2-5; the D call may be TRBD1 or TRBD2 (5 bases each). The CDR3 consists of 15 residues.

This clonotype was seen a single time. The CDR3 DNA reads TGTGCCAGCAGTCCACTCCCACGCGGGGGGGGGGAGACCCAGTACTTC. Amino acid sequence: CASSPLPRGGGETQYF. The V and J genes are TRBV27 and TRBJ2-5; 9 nucleotides line up with TRBD2. J lost 5 bases, V lost 5 bases, and 12 bases had no gene match. Germline CDR1 and CDR2: MNHEY and SMNVEV (reference sequence). The CDR3 is 16 residues long.

The rearrangement joins TRBV7-9 to TRBJ2-7; D is unclear. The CDR3 is made up of 14 amino acids. Between the trimmed V and J ends, which lost 5 bases and 0 bases, there was a span of 11 bases. The germline V gene encodes CDR1 SEHNR and CDR2 FQNEAQ (reference sequence). The CDR3 protein is CASSPMVPSYEQYF. The CDR3 DNA reads TGTGCCAGCAGCCCGATGGTCCCCTCCTACGAGCAGTACTTC.

This clonotype was counted ten times or more. This chain connects TRBV6-1 to TRBJ1-2; no clear D gene. The CDR3 spans 14 residues. V gave up 3 bases and J gave up 2 bases, with 10 bases separating them. CDR1 is MNHNS, CDR2 SASEGT, per germline. CDR3 nucleotide sequence: TGTGCCAGCAGTGAGAGGGTCAGAAACTATGGCTACACCTTC. It specifies CASSERVRNYGYTF.